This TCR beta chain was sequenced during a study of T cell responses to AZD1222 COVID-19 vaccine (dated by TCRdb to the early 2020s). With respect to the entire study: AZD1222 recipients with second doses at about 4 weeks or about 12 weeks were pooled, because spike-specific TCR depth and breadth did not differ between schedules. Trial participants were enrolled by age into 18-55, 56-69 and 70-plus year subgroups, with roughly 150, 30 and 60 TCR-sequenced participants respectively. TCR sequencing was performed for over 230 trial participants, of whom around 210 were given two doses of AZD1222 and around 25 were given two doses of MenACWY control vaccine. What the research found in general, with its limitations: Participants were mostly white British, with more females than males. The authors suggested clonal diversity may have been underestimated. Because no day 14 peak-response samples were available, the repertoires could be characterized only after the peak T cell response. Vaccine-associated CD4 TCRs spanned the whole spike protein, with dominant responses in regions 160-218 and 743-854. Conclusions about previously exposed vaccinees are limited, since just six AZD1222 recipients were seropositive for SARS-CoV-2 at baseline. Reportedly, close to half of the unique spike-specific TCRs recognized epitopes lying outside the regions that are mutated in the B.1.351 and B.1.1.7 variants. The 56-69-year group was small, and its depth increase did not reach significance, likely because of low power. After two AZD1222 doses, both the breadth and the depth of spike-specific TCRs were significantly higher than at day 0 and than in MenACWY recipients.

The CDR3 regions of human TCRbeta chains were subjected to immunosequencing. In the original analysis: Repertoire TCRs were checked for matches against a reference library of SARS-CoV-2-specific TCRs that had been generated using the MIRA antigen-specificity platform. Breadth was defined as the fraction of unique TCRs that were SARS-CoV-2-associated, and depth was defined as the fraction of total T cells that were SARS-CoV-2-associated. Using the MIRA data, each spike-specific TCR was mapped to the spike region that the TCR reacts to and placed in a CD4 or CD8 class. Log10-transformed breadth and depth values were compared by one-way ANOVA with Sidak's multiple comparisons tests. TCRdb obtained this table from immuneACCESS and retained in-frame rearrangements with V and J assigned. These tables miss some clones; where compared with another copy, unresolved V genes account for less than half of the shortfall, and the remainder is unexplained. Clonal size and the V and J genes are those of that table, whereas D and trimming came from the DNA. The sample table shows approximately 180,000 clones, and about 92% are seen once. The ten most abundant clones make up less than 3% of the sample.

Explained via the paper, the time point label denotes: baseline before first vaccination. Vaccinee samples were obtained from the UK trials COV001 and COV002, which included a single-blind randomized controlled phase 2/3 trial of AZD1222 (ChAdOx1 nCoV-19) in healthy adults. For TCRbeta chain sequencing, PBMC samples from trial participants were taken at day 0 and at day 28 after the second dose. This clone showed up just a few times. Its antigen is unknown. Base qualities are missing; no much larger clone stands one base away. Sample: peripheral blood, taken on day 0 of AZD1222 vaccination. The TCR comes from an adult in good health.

The sequenced DNA: TGTGCCATCAGTGGGGCCGGGACAGGGTCCTATGGCTACACCTTC. Its coded protein is CAISGAGTGSYGYTF. The rearrangement joined TRBV10-3 to TRBJ1-2, and 9 bases in between align with TRBD1. Clipping removes 4 bases from V and 4 bases from J, with 7 as the unmatched junction base count. Reading the germline V gene gives CDR1 ENHRY and CDR2 SYGVKD. The CDR3, from cysteine to phenylalanine, totals 15 residues. This entry keeps only the CDR3 DNA: 45 bases, framed from base 1.